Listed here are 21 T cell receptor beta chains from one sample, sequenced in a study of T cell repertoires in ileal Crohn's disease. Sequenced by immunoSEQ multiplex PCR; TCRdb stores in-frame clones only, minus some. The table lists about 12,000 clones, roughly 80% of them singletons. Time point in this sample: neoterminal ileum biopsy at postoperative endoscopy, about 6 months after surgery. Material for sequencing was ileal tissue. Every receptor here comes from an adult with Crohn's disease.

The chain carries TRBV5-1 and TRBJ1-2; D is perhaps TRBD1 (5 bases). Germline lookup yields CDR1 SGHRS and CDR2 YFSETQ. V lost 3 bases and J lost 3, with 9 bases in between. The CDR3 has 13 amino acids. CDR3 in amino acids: CASSYGGDYGYTF. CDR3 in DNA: TGCGCCAGCAGCTACGGGGGTGACTATGGCTACACCTTC.

The CDR3 reads CASSQDPGGPYNEQFF. The CDR3 DNA sequence: TGCGCCAGCAGCCAAGATCCCGGGGGGCCCTACAATGAGCAGTTCTTC. The chain links TRBV4-1 to TRBJ2-1; perhaps TRBD2 as D (7 bases). CDR3 length: 16 amino acids. CDR1 is MGHRA and CDR2 is YSYEKL in the germline V gene. V lost 0 bases and J 2 bases, leaving 11 bases between the germline ends.

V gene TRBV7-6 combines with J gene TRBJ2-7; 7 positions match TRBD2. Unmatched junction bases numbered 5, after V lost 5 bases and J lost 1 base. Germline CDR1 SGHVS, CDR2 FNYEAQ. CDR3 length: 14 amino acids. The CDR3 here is CASSLPGLSYEQYF. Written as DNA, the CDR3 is TGTGCCAGCAGCCTACCGGGACTATCCTACGAGCAGTACTTC.

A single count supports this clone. CDR3 protein: CAPSGWCRGAEKLFF. CDR3 in DNA: TGTGCCCCCTCCGGTTGGTGCAGGGGGGCTGAAAAACTGTTTTTT. This chain uses TRBV5-6 with TRBJ1-4; 7 bases map to TRBD1. The CDR3 is 15 amino acids. Per the germline V gene, CDR1 is SGHDT and CDR2 is YYEEEE. V was clipped by 10 bases and J by 7 bases; unmatched bases: 16.

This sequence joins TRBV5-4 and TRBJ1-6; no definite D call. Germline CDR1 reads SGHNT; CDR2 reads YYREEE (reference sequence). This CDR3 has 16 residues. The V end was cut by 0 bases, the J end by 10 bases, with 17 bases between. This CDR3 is CASSLGGGDARSPLHF. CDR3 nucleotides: TGTGCCAGCAGCTTGGGGGGAGGTGACGCGAGGTCACCCCTCCACTTT.

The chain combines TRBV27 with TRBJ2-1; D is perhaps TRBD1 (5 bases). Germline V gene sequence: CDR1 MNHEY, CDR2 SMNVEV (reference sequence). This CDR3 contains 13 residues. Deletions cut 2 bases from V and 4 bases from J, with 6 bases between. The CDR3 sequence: CASSLRTYNEQFF. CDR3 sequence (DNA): TGTGCCAGCAGTTTAAGGACATACAATGAGCAGTTCTTC.

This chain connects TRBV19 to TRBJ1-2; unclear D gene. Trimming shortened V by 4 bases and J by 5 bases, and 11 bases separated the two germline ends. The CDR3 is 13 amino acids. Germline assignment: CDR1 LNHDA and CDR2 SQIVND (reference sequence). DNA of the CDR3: TGTGCCAGTAGTAGGGGAGTCCTATATGGCTACACCTTC. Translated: CASSRGVLYGYTF.

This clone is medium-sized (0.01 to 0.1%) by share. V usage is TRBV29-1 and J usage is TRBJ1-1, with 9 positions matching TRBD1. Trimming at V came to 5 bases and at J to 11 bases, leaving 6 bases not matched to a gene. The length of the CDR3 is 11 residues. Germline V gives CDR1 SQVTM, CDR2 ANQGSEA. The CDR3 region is CSVIGTGSAFF. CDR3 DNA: TGCAGCGTTATCGGGACAGGGTCGGCTTTCTTT.

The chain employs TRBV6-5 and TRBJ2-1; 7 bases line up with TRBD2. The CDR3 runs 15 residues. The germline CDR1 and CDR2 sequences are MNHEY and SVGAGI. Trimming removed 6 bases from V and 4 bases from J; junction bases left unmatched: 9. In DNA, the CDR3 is TGTGCCAGCAGCCGCGGCGGGGGAGATTACAATGAGCAGTTCTTC. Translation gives CASSRGGGDYNEQFF.

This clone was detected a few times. The chain's CDR3 is CASSPPDGRGTSGSWETQYF. DNA for the CDR3: TGTGCCAGCAGCCCTCCGGACGGGCGAGGGACTAGCGGGAGTTGGGAGACCCAGTACTTC. The chain links TRBV9 to TRBJ2-5; 14 positions agree with TRBD2. Germline V lookup: CDR1 SGDLS, CDR2 YYNGEE. Trimming took 4 bases from V and 5 from J; bases not matched to a gene: 19. There are 20 residues in the CDR3.

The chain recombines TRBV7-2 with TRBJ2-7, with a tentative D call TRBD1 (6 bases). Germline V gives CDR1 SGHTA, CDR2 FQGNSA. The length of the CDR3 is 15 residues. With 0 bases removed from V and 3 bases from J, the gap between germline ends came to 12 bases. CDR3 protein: CASSLAGRGSYEQYF. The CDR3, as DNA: TGTGCCAGCAGCTTAGCGGGCAGGGGCAGCTACGAGCAGTACTTC. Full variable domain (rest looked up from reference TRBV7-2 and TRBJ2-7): GAGVSQSPSNKVTEKGKDVELRCDPISGHTALYWYRQSLGQGLEFLIYFQGNSAPDKSGLPSDRFSAERTGGSVSTLTIQRTQQEDSAVYLCASSLAGRGSYEQYFGPGTRLTVT.

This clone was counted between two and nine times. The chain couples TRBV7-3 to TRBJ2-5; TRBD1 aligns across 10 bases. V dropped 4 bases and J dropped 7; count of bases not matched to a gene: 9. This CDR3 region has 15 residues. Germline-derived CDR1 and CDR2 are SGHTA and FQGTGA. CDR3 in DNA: TGTGCCAGCAGCTGGGGGACAGGGGACCTTGCGACCCAGTACTTC. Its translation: CASSWGTGDLATQYF.

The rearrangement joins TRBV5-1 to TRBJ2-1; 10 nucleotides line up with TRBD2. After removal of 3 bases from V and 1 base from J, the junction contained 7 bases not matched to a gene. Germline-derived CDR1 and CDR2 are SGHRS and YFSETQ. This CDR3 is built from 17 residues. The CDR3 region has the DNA TGCGCCAGCAGCTCGACCATTAGCGGGGGGTCCTACAATGAGCAGTTCTTC. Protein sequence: CASSSTISGGSYNEQFF.

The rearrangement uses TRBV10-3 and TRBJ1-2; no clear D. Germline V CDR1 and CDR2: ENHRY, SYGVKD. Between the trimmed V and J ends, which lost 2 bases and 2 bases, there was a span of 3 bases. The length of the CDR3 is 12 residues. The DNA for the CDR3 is TGTGCCATCAGTGAGGGCAACTATGGCTACACCTTC. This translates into CAISEGNYGYTF.

The CDR3 DNA reads TGTGCCAGCAGCTTGGGGGGGATTGGCGAGCAGTACTTC. It codes for CASSLGGIGEQYF. The V and J genes are TRBV11-2 and TRBJ2-7; 7 positions agree with TRBD2. CDR3 length equals 13 residues. Unmatched junction bases numbered 5, after V lost 3 bases and J lost 6 bases. Germline assignment: CDR1 SGHAT and CDR2 FQNNGV.

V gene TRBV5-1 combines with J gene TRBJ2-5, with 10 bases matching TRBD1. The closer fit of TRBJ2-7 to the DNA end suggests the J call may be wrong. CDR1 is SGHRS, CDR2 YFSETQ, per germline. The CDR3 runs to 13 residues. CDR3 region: CASSHGQGDEQYF. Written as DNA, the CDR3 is TGCGCCAGCAGCCATGGACAGGGGGACGAGCAGTACTTC.

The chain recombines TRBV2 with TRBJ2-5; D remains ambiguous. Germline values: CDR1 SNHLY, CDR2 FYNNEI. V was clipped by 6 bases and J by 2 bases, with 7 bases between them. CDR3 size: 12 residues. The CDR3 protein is CASSNEQETQYF. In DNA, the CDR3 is TGTGCCAGCAGCAACGAGCAAGAGACCCAGTACTTC.

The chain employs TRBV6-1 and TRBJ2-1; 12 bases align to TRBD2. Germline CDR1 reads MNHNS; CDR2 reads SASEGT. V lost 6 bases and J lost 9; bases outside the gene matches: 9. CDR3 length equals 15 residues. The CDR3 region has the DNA TGTGCCAGCAGCCATGAGACTAGCGGGGGCAGTGAGCAGTTCTTC. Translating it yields CASSHETSGGSEQFF.

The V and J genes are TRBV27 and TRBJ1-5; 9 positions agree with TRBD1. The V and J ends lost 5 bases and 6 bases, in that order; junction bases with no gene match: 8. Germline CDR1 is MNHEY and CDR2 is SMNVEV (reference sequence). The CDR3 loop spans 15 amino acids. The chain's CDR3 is CASSPTGGVSQPQHF. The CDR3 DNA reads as TGTGCCAGCAGTCCCACAGGGGGCGTGAGTCAGCCCCAGCATTTT.

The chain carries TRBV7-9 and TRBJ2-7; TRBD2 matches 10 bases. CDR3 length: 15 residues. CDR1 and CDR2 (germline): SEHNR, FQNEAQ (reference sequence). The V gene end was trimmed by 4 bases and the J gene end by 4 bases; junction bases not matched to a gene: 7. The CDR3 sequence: CASSSRLAGLYEQYF. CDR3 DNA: TGTGCCAGCAGCTCTCGACTAGCGGGTCTTTACGAGCAGTACTTC.

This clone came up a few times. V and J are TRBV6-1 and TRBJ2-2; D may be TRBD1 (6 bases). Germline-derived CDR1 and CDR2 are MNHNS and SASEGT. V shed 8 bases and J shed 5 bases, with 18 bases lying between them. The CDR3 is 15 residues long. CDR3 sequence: CASVRTGLLTGELFF. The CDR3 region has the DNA TGTGCCAGCGTAAGAACAGGGTTGCTGACCGGGGAGCTGTTTTTT.